Listed below are T cell receptor beta chains from one sample, sequenced in a study of neurological immune-mediated disorders. Each CDR3 protein gets one entry after TCRdb re-called the 5' RACE reads with MiXCR. The data contain approximately 58,000 distinct CDR3 sequences, over 9.5% of them seen just once; the ten biggest clones take up around 1.9%. Specimen: PBMCs. Source of these receptors: a man aged 60 to 69 in good health. Each CDR3 is given with its conserved first and last residue. A D gene is named only where the DNA matches it firmly.

-	TRBV5-1	TRBJ1-2	CASSLLADYGYTF
-	TRBV19	TRBJ1-4	CAGGEGVGKLFF
TRBD1	TRBV20-1	TRBJ2-7	CSAHMGQGVSYEQYF
TRBD1	TRBV7-2	TRBJ1-2	CASSSQSRDRDGYTF
TRBD1	TRBV10-3	TRBJ1-5	CAISPTGSQPQHF
TRBD1	TRBV20-1	TRBJ1-1	CSARQGDTEAFF
-	TRBV12-3/TRBV12-4	TRBJ2-1	CASSLPGSSYNEQFF
TRBD2	TRBV5-5	TRBJ2-1	CASSSFGLAVYNEQFF
TRBD1	TRBV20-1	TRBJ2-5	CSAEEGQGRWETQYF
TRBD1	TRBV5-1	TRBJ2-4	CASSLPGTANIQYF
-	TRBV20-1	TRBJ2-1	CSFRAPTGNEQFF
-	TRBV20-1	TRBJ1-4	CSAREGFNEKLFF
TRBD1	TRBV5-1	TRBJ2-5	CASSLVPSQGAGETQYF
-	TRBV6-5	TRBJ2-1	CASSYEGDNEQFF
-	TRBV28	TRBJ2-5	CASSLFVAGADQETQYF
TRBD1	TRBV29-1	TRBJ1-1	CSVGQTNTEAFF
-	TRBV7-3	TRBJ1-1	CASSLTGSNTEAFF
-	TRBV5-5	TRBJ2-1	CASSATAELTYNEQFF
-	TRBV7-8	TRBJ2-3	CASSSETLGLYSTDTQYF
TRBD2	TRBV5-1	TRBJ2-1	CASSSTGTGTSGGLYNEQFF
TRBD2	TRBV12-3/TRBV12-4	TRBJ2-2	CASSLGGVRAGELFF
-	TRBV20-1	TRBJ2-3	CSALGLDTQYF
-	TRBV11-3	TRBJ2-7	CASSLPGTREQYF
-	TRBV6-1	TRBJ1-2	CASLDRLYYGYTF
TRBD1	TRBV27	TRBJ2-5	CASSSGTGAPTQYF
-	TRBV19	TRBJ1-4	CASTDAGSGNEKLFF
TRBD1	TRBV7-9	TRBJ1-1	CASSYQTGVRTEAFF
-	TRBV28	TRBJ2-3	CASSVPLTAGSTDTQYF
TRBD2	TRBV6-5	TRBJ2-5	CASSKTSGGPRTQYF
-	TRBV3-1	TRBJ2-4	CASSQVENIQYF
TRBD1	TRBV28	TRBJ1-2	CASSFRRQGFYGYTF
-	TRBV20-1	TRBJ2-2	CSAGPVFF
-	TRBV20-1	TRBJ1-5	CSARSTGPFPHF
TRBD1	TRBV20-1	TRBJ1-5	CSARGDRASYRSNQPQHF
-	TRBV18	TRBJ2-7	CASSPVSHEYEQYF
-	TRBV7-2	TRBJ2-1	CASSSVRNEQFF
TRBD1	TRBV5-1	TRBJ1-4	CASRATHSGLIQGADEKLFF
-	TRBV20-1	TRBJ2-7	CSASTSTSYEQYF
TRBD1	TRBV20-1	TRBJ2-7	CSAEGQSDYEQYF
TRBD2	TRBV20-1	TRBJ2-1	CSARGLAPSDEQFF
TRBD1	TRBV12-3/TRBV12-4	TRBJ1-4	CASSAQGAWEKLFF
-	TRBV12-3/TRBV12-4	TRBJ2-7	CASSLELIPTGQYF
-	TRBV5-1	TRBJ2-5	CASSLFGGGDQYF
TRBD1	TRBV5-1	TRBJ2-3	CASSPPTGIEDTKYF
-	TRBV27	TRBJ1-2	CASSLIPGKYGYTF
TRBD2	TRBV20-1	TRBJ2-5	CSARVRAGGFQETQYF
TRBD2	TRBV28	TRBJ2-1	CASSLLAGGAYEQFF
-	TRBV7-2	TRBJ2-1	CASSPLGVLNNNEQFF
-	TRBV12-3/TRBV12-4	TRBJ1-1	CASSPRTARMNTEAFF
TRBD1	TRBV28	TRBJ1-5	CASRLDRERNQPQHF
-	TRBV20-1	TRBJ1-5	CSARDSGYGGPQPQHF
-	TRBV11-2	TRBJ2-5	CASSLDREKTQYF
-	TRBV5-5	TRBJ1-1	CASRVLQVTEAFF
TRBD2	TRBV7-2	TRBJ2-7	CASRPNALAGGDEQYF
-	TRBV12-3/TRBV12-4	TRBJ1-2	CASSLDGLYGYTF